Below are 29 T cell receptor beta chains sequenced from a single sample in a study of blood T cell repertoires in COVID-19. TCRdb keeps only in-frame clones here, not all; method: immunoSEQ multiplex PCR. This sample has approximately 350,000 clones, with 75% to 90% found just once. The sequenced material came from PBMCs or T cells enriched from blood (not recorded which). These receptor sequences come from a man aged 18 to 29 who had recovered from COVID-19.

The genes are TRBV28 and TRBJ1-6; D is unresolved. The CDR3 extends over 18 amino acids. Germline assignment: CDR1 MDHEN and CDR2 SYDVKM. The V and J ends lost 1 base and 2 bases respectively, with 15 bases between them. As DNA, the CDR3 is TGTGCCAGCAGTTTATATCCGGGAGGAGGCACCTATAATTCACCCCTCCACTTT. The encoded protein is CASSLYPGGGTYNSPLHF.

The chain employs TRBV5-1 and TRBJ1-1; D remains unclear. V was cut by 4 bases and J by 5 bases, with 9 bases left in between. The CDR3 spans 12 residues. Germline CDR1 SGHRS, CDR2 YFSETQ. The DNA for the CDR3 is TGCGCCAGCAGCATAGGGAGTACTGAAGCTTTCTTT. Its translation is CASSIGSTEAFF.

This clone was detected only once. The rearrangement uses TRBV3-1 (or the pseudogene TRBV3-2) and TRBJ1-2; 9 bases map to TRBD1. Germline V gene data show CDR1 as LGHDT and CDR2 as YNNKEL (reference sequence). J gave up 6 bases and V 3 bases, and 5 bases lay outside the gene matches. This CDR3 comprises 14 residues. CDR3 in amino acids: CASSHMTGGNGYTF. CDR3 DNA: TGTGCCAGCAGCCATATGACAGGGGGTAATGGCTACACCTTC.

This clone appeared once. The chain employs TRBV18 and TRBJ2-3; 8 bases agree with TRBD2. In germline, CDR1 is KGHSH, CDR2 LQKENI. V lost 6 bases and J lost 3; bases outside the gene matches: 5. The CDR3 covers 14 residues. CDR3 sequence: CASSPGLETDTQYF. CDR3 in DNA: TGTGCCAGCTCTCCGGGACTAGAAACAGATACGCAGTATTTT.

In this sample, this clone turned up once. The J gene is TRBJ1-5, the V gene TRBV3-1 (or the pseudogene TRBV3-2), with unresolved D. Trimming took off 0 bases at V and 6 bases at J, with 12 bases between the two ends. The CDR3 spans 15 residues. Germline V gene sequence: CDR1 LGHDT, CDR2 YNNKEL (reference sequence). The CDR3 DNA reads as TGTGCCAGCAGCCAAGATCGGTTGCCATTTCAGCCCCAGCATTTT. Residues: CASSQDRLPFQPQHF.

The genes are TRBV9 and TRBJ1-3, with unresolved D. This CDR3 comprises 14 residues. Germline V gene sequence: CDR1 SGDLS, CDR2 YYNGEE. Trimming stripped 0 bases from V and 4 bases from J, with 8 bases between. The CDR3 DNA reads TGTGCCAGCAGCGTAGGGAGATTGGGAAACACCATATATTTT. Translated, it gives CASSVGRLGNTIYF.

The rearrangement uses TRBV4-2 and TRBJ2-7; 9 bases agree with TRBD2. Per the germline V gene, CDR1 is LGHNA and CDR2 is YNFKEQ. The CDR3 loop spans 15 amino acids. V lost 1 base to trimming and J lost 4 bases; unmatched junction nucleotides: 5. CDR3 loop: CASSQGREGPYEQYF. The CDR3, as DNA: TGTGCCAGCAGCCAAGGGCGGGAGGGCCCTTACGAGCAGTACTTC.

This clone occurred once. The V call is TRBV6-5, the J call TRBJ1-2; D is ambiguous. V lost 6 bases, J lost 8 bases, and 13 bases lay in between. This CDR3 is built from 12 residues. Germline CDR1 is MNHEY and CDR2 is SVGAGI. CDR3 in DNA: TGTGCCAGCAGACCCCGAACATCGGGCTACACCTTC. Translation: CASRPRTSGYTF.

The chain couples TRBV7-9 to TRBJ2-6; 7 bases agree with TRBD1. Per germline, CDR1 SEHNR and CDR2 FQNEAQ (reference sequence). The CDR3 extends over 19 amino acids. V lost 5 bases to trimming and J lost 1 base; unmatched junction nucleotides: 14. CDR3 residues: CASSPVRTGPRSGANVLTF. CDR3 coding DNA: TGTGCCAGCAGCCCGGTAAGGACAGGACCTCGTTCTGGGGCCAACGTCCTGACTTTC.

This rearrangement joins TRBV5-1 to TRBJ2-5, with TRBD2 identical over 8 bases. Germline trimming cut 2 bases from V and 0 bases from J; bases unmatched to any gene: 6. The CDR3 loop spans 16 amino acids. The germline V gene has CDR1 SGHRS and CDR2 YFSETQ. CDR3 protein: CASSLPAGGNQETQYF. CDR3 nucleotides: TGCGCCAGCAGCTTACCTGCGGGGGGCAACCAAGAGACCCAGTACTTC.

This clone was picked up one time. The chain couples TRBV3-1 (or the pseudogene TRBV3-2) to TRBJ2-1; perhaps TRBD2 as D (5 bases). Germline assignment: CDR1 LGHDT and CDR2 YNNKEL (reference sequence). The CDR3 is 11 residues long. Trimming took 6 bases from V and 10 from J, leaving 10 bases between them. The CDR3 region is CASRRTGEQFF. The DNA of the CDR3 is TGTGCCAGCAGACGCACGGGAGAGCAGTTCTTC.

The chain uses TRBV30 and TRBJ2-2; 9 bases agree with TRBD2. The CDR3 has 22 amino acids. CDR1 and CDR2 from the germline V gene are GTSNPN and SVGIG (reference sequence). The J segment lost 3 bases and the V segment lost 6 bases, leaving 29 bases of the junction unmatched. The CDR3 sequence: CACKITLIGGRAREDHTGELFF. Written as DNA, the CDR3 is TGTGCCTGTAAAATCACGCTGATCGGCGGGAGGGCCCGTGAGGATCACACCGGGGAGCTGTTTTTT.

V usage is TRBV3-1 (or the pseudogene TRBV3-2) and J usage is TRBJ1-1; no firm D call. The V end was cut by 0 bases, the J end by 5 bases, with 7 bases between. This CDR3 is built from 13 residues. Germline CDR1 reads LGHDT; CDR2 reads YNNKEL (reference sequence). The CDR3 loop reads CASSQDSGTEAFF. The DNA of the CDR3 is TGTGCCAGCAGCCAAGACTCGGGAACTGAAGCTTTCTTT.

This CDR3 is CASSLDRGSPLHF. CDR3 in DNA: TGTGCCAGCAGCTTGGACAGGGGATCACCCCTCCACTTT. The chain employs TRBV5-6 and TRBJ1-6; 7 bases agree with TRBD1. CDR3 length equals 13 residues. Germline CDR1 SGHDT, CDR2 YYEEEE. With V trimmed by 0 bases and J by 10 bases, 1 base remained unmatched.

The table lists this clone with a count of one. CDR3 residues: CASSLSHGNTGELFF. The CDR3 DNA reads TGCGCCAGCAGCTTAAGTCACGGGAACACCGGGGAGCTGTTTTTT. This chain connects TRBV5-1 to TRBJ2-2; D not resolved. With 2 bases removed from V and 1 base from J, the gap between germline ends came to 9 bases. Germline CDR1 reads SGHRS; CDR2 reads YFSETQ. The CDR3 is made up of 15 amino acids.

The J gene is TRBJ2-1, the V gene TRBV3-1 (or the pseudogene TRBV3-2); weak D call: TRBD1 (5 bases). V was trimmed by 0 bases and J by 0 bases, leaving 6 bases between them. CDR1 and CDR2 from the germline V gene are LGHDT and YNNKEL (reference sequence). This CDR3 has 15 amino acids. DNA for the CDR3: TGTGCCAGCAGCCAAGACAGGGACTCCTACAATGAGCAGTTCTTC. It codes for CASSQDRDSYNEQFF.

The V gene is TRBV29-1, the J gene TRBJ2-7, with TRBD2 as a possible D gene (5 bases). The CDR3 runs 14 residues. Deletions cut 7 bases from V and 2 bases from J, with 18 bases between. Germline V CDR1 and CDR2: SQVTM, ANQGSEA. DNA of the CDR3: TGCAGCGCGAGTCCAGGCGGGTGGGCCTACGAGCAGTACTTC. As protein: CSASPGGWAYEQYF.

The chain links TRBV4-2 to TRBJ2-3; 11 bases align to TRBD2. The V gene's germline CDR1 is LGHNA and CDR2 YNFKEQ. The J segment lost 10 bases and the V segment lost 0 bases, leaving 6 bases of the junction unmatched. The CDR3 is made up of 15 amino acids. The CDR3 DNA reads TGTGCCAGCAGCCAAGATCTTGATAGCGGGAGGGCGCAGTATTTT. Translation gives CASSQDLDSGRAQYF.

The table lists this clone with a count of one. The V gene is TRBV19, the J gene TRBJ1-5, with D possibly being TRBD1 (5 bases). Germline V gene data show CDR1 as LNHDA and CDR2 as SQIVND (reference sequence). V was shortened by 0 bases and J by 3 bases, with 12 bases between the two germline ends. The CDR3 consists of 16 residues. For the CDR3, the DNA is TGTGCCAGTAGTATAGAGGTAGGGGTCCTCAATCAGCCCCAGCATTTT. Translated: CASSIEVGVLNQPQHF.

V usage is TRBV9 and J usage is TRBJ1-4; D might be TRBD1 (5 bases). With 3 bases removed from V and 0 bases from J, the gap between germline ends came to 9 bases. Germline CDR1 and CDR2: SGDLS and YYNGEE. This CDR3 contains 15 residues. CDR3 coding DNA: TGTGCCAGCAGCGGCACAGGCTCAACTAATGAAAAACTGTTTTTT. This encodes CASSGTGSTNEKLFF.

The chain uses TRBV6-1 and TRBJ2-7; tentatively, D is TRBD2 (6 bases). The germline V and J ends were trimmed by 6 bases and 1 base, with 16 bases remaining between them. This CDR3 comprises 15 residues. Germline V gene data show CDR1 as MNHNS and CDR2 as SASEGT. The CDR3 sequence is CASSRRDSPSYEQYF. Here the CDR3 DNA reads TGTGCCAGCAGCCGCCGGGACTCCCCATCCTACGAGCAGTACTTC.

The chain joins TRBV2 to TRBJ1-3, with a weak D call TRBD1 (6 bases). This CDR3 comprises 15 residues. The germline CDR1 and CDR2 sequences are SNHLY and FYNNEI. Trimming shortened V by 5 bases and J by 3 bases, and 14 bases separated the two germline ends. This chain's CDR3 is CASSPYRVGGNTIYF. The CDR3, as DNA: TGTGCCAGCAGTCCATACAGGGTTGGTGGAAACACCATATATTTT.

The gene calls are TRBV15 and TRBJ2-7, with 7 bases fitting TRBD1. Trimming took 5 bases from V and 3 from J; bases not matched to a gene: 16. The CDR3 totals 17 residues. Looked up from germline, CDR1 is LNHNV and CDR2 is YYDKDF (reference sequence). The CDR3 coding sequence is TGTGCCACCAGCTCCCGTCAGGGGGACGCACCTAGCTACGAGCAGTACTTC. The encoded protein is CATSSRQGDAPSYEQYF.

This chain uses TRBV5-4 with TRBJ1-2; TRBD1 matches 10 bases. The CDR3 length is 14 residues. Germline-derived CDR1 and CDR2 are SGHNT and YYREEE (reference sequence). Unmatched junction bases numbered 10, after V lost 1 base and J lost 13 bases. Here the CDR3 DNA reads TGTGCCAGCAGCTTGCCCTATGGGACAGGGGTGAGCACCTTC. This encodes CASSLPYGTGVSTF. The full variable domain, in which reference TRBV5-4 and TRBJ1-2 provide the parts outside the CDR3, is ETGVTQSPTHLIKTRGQQVTLRCSSQSGHNTVSWYQQALGQGPQFIFQYYREEENGRGNFPPRFSGLQFPNYSSELNVNALELDDSALYLCASSLPYGTGVSTFGSGTRLTVV.

The V gene is TRBV7-2, the J gene TRBJ1-1; D is unclear. Per germline, CDR1 SGHTA and CDR2 FQGNSA. Trimming removed 4 bases at V and 5 bases at J, with 14 bases between. This CDR3 comprises 14 residues. In DNA, the CDR3 is TGTGCCAGCAGCTCTTGGGCATCGGGGACTGAAGCTTTCTTT. This encodes CASSSWASGTEAFF.

The chain's CDR3 is CASSPGTGGNNEQFF. The CDR3 bases are TGTGCCAGCTCACCCGGGACAGGGGGGAACAATGAGCAGTTCTTC. This chain joins TRBV18 and TRBJ2-1; the match to TRBD1 covers 11 bases. V dropped 3 bases and J dropped 5; count of bases not matched to a gene: 3. Germline CDR1 is KGHSH and CDR2 is LQKENI. The CDR3 covers 15 residues.

With respect to this clone: The sample contains more than one DNA sequence encoding this CDR3. The chain uses TRBV7-2 and TRBJ1-1; D is possibly TRBD1 (5 bases). Germline loops: CDR1 SGHTA, CDR2 FQGNSA. The CDR3 loop spans 13 amino acids. The V end was cut by 5 bases, the J end by 1 base, with 8 bases between. The CDR3 DNA is TGTGCCAGCAGCCTAGGACAGAACACTGAAGCTTTCTTT. This translates into CASSLGQNTEAFF.

V and J are TRBV15 and TRBJ2-7, with TRBD2 matching over 8 bases. Germline V CDR1 and CDR2: LNHNV, YYDKDF (reference sequence). The V segment lost 5 bases and the J segment 4 bases; nucleotides outside the gene matches: 7. This CDR3 region has 14 residues. Here the CDR3 DNA reads TGTGCCACCAGCGGGCGGGGGGCCCAGTACGAGCAGTACTTC. As protein: CATSGRGAQYEQYF.

This chain joins TRBV28 and TRBJ1-2; D perhaps matches TRBD1 (5 bases). V lost 7 bases and J lost 2, with 11 bases in between. Germline loops: CDR1 MDHEN, CDR2 SYDVKM. This CDR3 spans 13 amino acids. The CDR3 protein is CASIRDSNYGYTF. In DNA, the CDR3 is TGTGCCAGCATCCGGGACTCAAACTATGGCTACACCTTC.